The text below deals with one TCR beta chain. Its target is not known. Only in-frame clones appear in the TCRdb table, and some are missing; sequencing was by immunoSEQ multiplex PCR. The sample includes some 20,000 clones, approximately 88% seen only once; the top ten take 36%. The germline V gene encodes CDR1 SQVTM and CDR2 ANQGSEA. V dropped 7 bases and J dropped 4 bases, with 25 bases sitting between them. This CDR3 contains 17 residues. The source of the sample is a study of OX40 agonist ivuxolimab in advanced cancers. Study results and limitations: It was also the case that some nonresponders had low normalized T-cell clonal expansion.

The specimen was CD4+ or CD8+ T cells sorted from blood, collected in a trial of the OX40 agonist ivuxolimab. The rearrangement links TRBV29-1 to TRBJ2-2; perhaps TRBD2 as D (7 bases). The receptor's source is an adult with an advanced solid tumor such as melanoma, head and neck, liver or kidney cancer. The CDR3 loop is CSAQDYKGGPSTGELFF. CDR3 nucleotide sequence: TGCAGCGCCCAAGACTATAAGGGGGGGCCCAGCACCGGGGAGCTGTTTTTT.